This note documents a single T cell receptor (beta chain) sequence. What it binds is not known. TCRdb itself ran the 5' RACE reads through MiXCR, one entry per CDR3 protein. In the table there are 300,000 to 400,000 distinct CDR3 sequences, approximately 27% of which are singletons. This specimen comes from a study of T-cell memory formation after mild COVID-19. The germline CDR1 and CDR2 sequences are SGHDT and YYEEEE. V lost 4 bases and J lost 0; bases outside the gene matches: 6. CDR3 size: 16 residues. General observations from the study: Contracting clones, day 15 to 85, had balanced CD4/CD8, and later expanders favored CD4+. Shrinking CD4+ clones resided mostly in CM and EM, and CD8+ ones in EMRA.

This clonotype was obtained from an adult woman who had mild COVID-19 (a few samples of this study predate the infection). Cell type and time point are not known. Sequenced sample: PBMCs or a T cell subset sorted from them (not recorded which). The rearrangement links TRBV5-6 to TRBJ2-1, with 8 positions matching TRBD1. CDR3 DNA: TGTGCCAGCAGCCGAACGGGACAGGCCTCCTACAATGAGCAGTTCTTC. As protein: CASSRTGQASYNEQFF.